These 9 T cell receptor beta chains were sequenced from one sample in a study of CD8+CD57+ T cells in acquired aplastic anemia. Investigators profiled TCR beta VDJ and CDR3 from genomic DNA template. TCRdb re-called the reads with MiXCR, one entry per CDR3 protein. This table holds 180,000 or so distinct CDR3 sequences, less than 60% found once. In patients chosen for sequencing, flow cytometry had shown CD8+CD57+ cell expansion. Material: sorted CD4+, CD8+, or CD8+CD57+ T cells (not recorded which) from PBMCs. These receptors were taken from a human donor with aplastic anemia.

The J gene is TRBJ2-7, the V gene TRBV9, with D perhaps being TRBD1 or TRBD2 (5 bases each). The CDR3 contains 15 residues. Between the trimmed V and J ends, which lost 0 bases and 0 bases, there was a span of 10 bases. Germline-derived CDR1 and CDR2 are SGDLS and YYNGEE. In nucleotides, the CDR3 is TGTGCCAGCAGCGTAGAGGGGAGCACCTCCTACGAGCAGTACTTC. Translation: CASSVEGSTSYEQYF.

The chain carries TRBV10-3 and TRBJ2-1; TRBD2 aligns across 8 bases. Germline CDR1 ENHRY, CDR2 SYGVKD. The V segment lost 2 bases and the J segment 3 bases; nucleotides outside the gene matches: 6. The CDR3 runs 16 residues. The CDR3 protein is CAISEGSGGFYNEQFF. CDR3 nucleotides: TGTGCCATCAGTGAGGGGAGCGGGGGTTTCTACAATGAGCAGTTCTTC.

This clonotype was seen ten or more times. The rearrangement joins TRBV5-4 to TRBJ2-7; 7 bases match TRBD2. The CDR3 is 14 residues long. Losses at the gene ends were 3 bases for V and 5 bases for J; bases not matched to a gene: 8. Germline CDR1 and CDR2: SGHNT and YYREEE (reference sequence). Here the CDR3 DNA reads TGTGCCAGCAGCTCGGGACTAAAAGGAGACGAGCAGTACTTC. Protein sequence: CASSSGLKGDEQYF.

The chain combines TRBV10-3 with TRBJ2-5; TRBD2 aligns across 7 bases. The CDR3 totals 14 residues. Germline CDR1 is ENHRY and CDR2 is SYGVKD. After removal of 3 bases from V and 2 bases from J, the junction contained 3 bases not matched to a gene. CDR3 bases: TGTGCCATCAGTGATACGGGGGGACAAGAGACCCAGTACTTC. Its protein is CAISDTGGQETQYF.

V usage is TRBV5-1 and J usage is TRBJ2-7; D is possibly TRBD2 (7 bases). Germline V gives CDR1 SGHRS, CDR2 YFSETQ. This CDR3 comprises 15 residues. V shed 0 bases and J shed 3 bases, with 13 bases lying between them. Here the CDR3 reads CASSLGAGALYEQYF. The DNA for the CDR3 is TGCGCCAGCAGCTTGGGGGCGGGGGCCCTCTACGAGCAGTACTTC.

The chain couples TRBV2 to TRBJ1-1, with D possibly being TRBD1 (6 bases). CDR3 length equals 13 residues. CDR1 and CDR2 from the germline V gene are SNHLY and FYNNEI. Trimming removed 6 bases from V and 5 bases from J, with 13 bases in between. The CDR3 bases are TGTGCCAGCAGGATAACAGGGAGGACTGAAGCTTTCTTT. It specifies CASRITGRTEAFF.

This clonotype was detected a few times. The chain combines TRBV10-3 with TRBJ2-7; D call uncertain. Trimming took 6 bases from V and 0 from J, leaving 12 bases between them. The CDR3 is made up of 14 amino acids. Per germline, CDR1 ENHRY and CDR2 SYGVKD. CDR3 DNA sequence: TGTGCCATCAGGTACAGTTCCGGCTCCTACGAGCAGTACTTC. Encoded protein: CAIRYSSGSYEQYF.

About this clonotype: A single base separates this from a much larger clone, so it may be a read error. The V gene is TRBV5-6, the J gene TRBJ2-2; 7 nucleotides align to TRBD2. The germline gives CDR1 SGHDT, CDR2 YYEEEE. V lost 4 bases, J lost 6 bases, and 12 bases stayed unmatched. This CDR3 has 16 residues. Here the CDR3 reads CASSRGLAVGAGELFF. For the CDR3, the DNA is TGTGCCAGCAGCCGGGGCCTAGCGGTAGGGGCCGGGGAGCTGTTTTTT.

This clonotype occurred many times. The chain combines TRBV20-1 with TRBJ1-2; tentative D call: TRBD1 (6 bases). Germline loops: CDR1 DFQATT, CDR2 SNEGSKA (reference sequence). The CDR3 extends over 16 amino acids. V dropped 0 bases and J dropped 5 bases, with 19 bases sitting between them. CDR3 sequence reads: CSAREGLRTAIYGYTF. The CDR3 bases are TGCAGTGCTAGAGAGGGACTTCGGACAGCGATTTATGGCTACACCTTC.